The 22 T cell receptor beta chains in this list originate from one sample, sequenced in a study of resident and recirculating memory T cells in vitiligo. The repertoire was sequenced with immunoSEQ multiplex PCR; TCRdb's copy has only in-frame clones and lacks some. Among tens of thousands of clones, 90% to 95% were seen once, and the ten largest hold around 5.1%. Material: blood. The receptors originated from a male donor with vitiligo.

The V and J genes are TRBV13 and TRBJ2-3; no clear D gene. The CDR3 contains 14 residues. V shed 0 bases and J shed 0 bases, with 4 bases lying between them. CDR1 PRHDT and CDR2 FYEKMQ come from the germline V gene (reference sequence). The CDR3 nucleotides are TGTGCCAGCAGCTTAGGGGCTAGCACAGATACGCAGTATTTT. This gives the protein CASSLGASTDTQYF.

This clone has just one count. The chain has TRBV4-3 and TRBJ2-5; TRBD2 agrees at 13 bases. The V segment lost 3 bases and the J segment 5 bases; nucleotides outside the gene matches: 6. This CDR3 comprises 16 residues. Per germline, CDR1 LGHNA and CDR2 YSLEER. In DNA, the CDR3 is TGCGCCAGCAGCCAGGGGACTAGCGGGAATCTGGAGACCCAGTACTTC. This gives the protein CASSQGTSGNLETQYF.

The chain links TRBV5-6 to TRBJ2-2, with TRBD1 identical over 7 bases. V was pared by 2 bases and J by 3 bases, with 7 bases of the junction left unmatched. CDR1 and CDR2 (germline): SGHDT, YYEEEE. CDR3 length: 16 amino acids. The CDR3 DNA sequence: TGTGCCAGCAGCTTTGACCGGGACAGATACACCGGGGAGCTGTTTTTT. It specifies CASSFDRDRYTGELFF.

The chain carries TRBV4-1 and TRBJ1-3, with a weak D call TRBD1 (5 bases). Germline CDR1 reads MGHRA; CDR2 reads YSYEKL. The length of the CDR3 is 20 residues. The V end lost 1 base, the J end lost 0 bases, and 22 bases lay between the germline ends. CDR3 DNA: TGCGCCAGCAGCCAAGCCCCCCCCGACAGTCCCAGTGTCTCTGGAAACACCATATATTTT. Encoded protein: CASSQAPPDSPSVSGNTIYF.

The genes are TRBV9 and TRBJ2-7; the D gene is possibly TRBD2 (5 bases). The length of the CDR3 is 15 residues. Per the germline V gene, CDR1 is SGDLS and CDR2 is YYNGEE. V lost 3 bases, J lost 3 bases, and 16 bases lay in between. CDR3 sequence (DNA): TGTGCCAGCAGCGACGCCCCGGGGTTCCTCTACGAGCAGTACTTC. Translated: CASSDAPGFLYEQYF.

CDR3 protein: CASSPVSDTQYF. DNA for the CDR3: TGTGCCAGCAGTCCGGTTTCAGATACGCAGTATTTT. The chain couples TRBV28 to TRBJ2-3; D uncertain. This CDR3 region has 12 residues. With 5 bases removed from V and 4 bases from J, the gap between germline ends came to 7 bases. CDR1 is MDHEN, CDR2 SYDVKM, per germline.

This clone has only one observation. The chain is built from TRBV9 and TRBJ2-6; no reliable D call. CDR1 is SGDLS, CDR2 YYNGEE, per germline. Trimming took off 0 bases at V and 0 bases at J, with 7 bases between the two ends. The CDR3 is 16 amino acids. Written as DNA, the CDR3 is TGTGCCAGCAGCGTAGAATCTTACTCTGGGGCCAACGTCCTGACTTTC. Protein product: CASSVESYSGANVLTF.

CDR3 DNA: TGTGCCAGCAGCTTGGGAGCGGGAGGGCAGGGCGAGCAGTACTTC. Translated, it gives CASSLGAGGQGEQYF. The gene calls are TRBV5-4 and TRBJ2-7; 10 bases are a match to TRBD2. Per germline, CDR1 SGHNT and CDR2 YYREEE (reference sequence). Trimming at V came to 0 bases and at J to 6 bases, leaving 6 bases not matched to a gene. This CDR3 is built from 15 residues.

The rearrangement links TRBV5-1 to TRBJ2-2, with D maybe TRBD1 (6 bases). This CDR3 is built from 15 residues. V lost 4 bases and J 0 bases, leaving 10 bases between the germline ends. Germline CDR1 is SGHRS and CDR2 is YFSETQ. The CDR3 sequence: CASSLDSTNTGELFF. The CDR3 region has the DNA TGCGCCAGCAGCCTGGACAGTACGAACACCGGGGAGCTGTTTTTT.

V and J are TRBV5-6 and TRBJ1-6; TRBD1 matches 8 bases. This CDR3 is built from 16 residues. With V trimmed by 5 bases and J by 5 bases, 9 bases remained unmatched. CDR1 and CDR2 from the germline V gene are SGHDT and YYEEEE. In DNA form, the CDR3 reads TGTGCCAGCAGAACAGGGGGAAAGGGGGATAATTCACCCCTCCACTTT. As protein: CASRTGGKGDNSPLHF. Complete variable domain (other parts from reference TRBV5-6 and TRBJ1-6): DAGVTQSPTHLIKTRGQQVTLRCSPKSGHDTVSWYQQALGQGPQFIFQYYEEEERQRGNFPDRFSGHQFPNYSSELNVNALLLGDSALYLCASRTGGKGDNSPLHFGNGTRLTVT.

The CDR3 region has the DNA TGTGCCGGGAGGTGGGGGAGCACTGAAGCTTTCTTT. Its protein product is CAGRWGSTEAFF. The gene calls are TRBV6-1 and TRBJ1-1; weak D call: TRBD1 (5 bases). The germline V and J ends were trimmed by 11 bases and 4 bases, with 14 bases remaining between them. Germline values: CDR1 MNHNS, CDR2 SASEGT. The CDR3 is made up of 12 amino acids.

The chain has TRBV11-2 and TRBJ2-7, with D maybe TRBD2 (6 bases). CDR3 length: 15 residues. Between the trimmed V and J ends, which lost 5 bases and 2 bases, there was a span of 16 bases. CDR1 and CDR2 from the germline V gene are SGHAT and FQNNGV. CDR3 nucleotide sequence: TGTGCCAGCAGCCAAATCTACCGGGGGACCTACGAGCAGTACTTC. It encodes CASSQIYRGTYEQYF.

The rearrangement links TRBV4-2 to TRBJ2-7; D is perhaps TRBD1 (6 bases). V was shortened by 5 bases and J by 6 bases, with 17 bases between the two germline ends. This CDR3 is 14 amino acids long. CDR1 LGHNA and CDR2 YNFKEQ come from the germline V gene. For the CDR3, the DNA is TGTGCCAGCAGCTATCGATCCAGGGGTGGCGAGCAGTACTTC. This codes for CASSYRSRGGEQYF.

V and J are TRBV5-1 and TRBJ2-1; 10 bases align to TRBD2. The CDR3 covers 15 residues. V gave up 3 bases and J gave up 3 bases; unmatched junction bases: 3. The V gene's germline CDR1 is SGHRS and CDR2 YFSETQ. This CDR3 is CASSWGLAFYNEQFF. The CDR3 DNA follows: TGCGCCAGCAGCTGGGGACTAGCGTTCTACAATGAGCAGTTCTTC.

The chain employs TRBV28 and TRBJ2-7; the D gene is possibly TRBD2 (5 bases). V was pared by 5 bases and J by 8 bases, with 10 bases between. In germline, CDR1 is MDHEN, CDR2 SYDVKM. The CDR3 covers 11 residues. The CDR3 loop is CASSPAGKQYF. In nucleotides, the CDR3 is TGTGCCAGCAGTCCCGCCGGGAAGCAGTACTTC.

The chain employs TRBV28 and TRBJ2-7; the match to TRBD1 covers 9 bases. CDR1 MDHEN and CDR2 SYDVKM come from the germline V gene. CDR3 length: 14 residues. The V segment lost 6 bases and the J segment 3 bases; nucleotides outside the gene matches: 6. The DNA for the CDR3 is TGTGCCAGCAGAGGCCCGACAGGGGGCTACGAGCAGTACTTC. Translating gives CASRGPTGGYEQYF. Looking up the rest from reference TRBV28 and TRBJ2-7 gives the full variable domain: DVKVTQSSRYLVKRTGEKVFLECVQDMDHENMFWYRQDPGLGLRLIYFSYDVKMKEKGDIPEGYSVSREKKERFSLILESASTNQTSMYLCASRGPTGGYEQYFGPGTRLTVT.

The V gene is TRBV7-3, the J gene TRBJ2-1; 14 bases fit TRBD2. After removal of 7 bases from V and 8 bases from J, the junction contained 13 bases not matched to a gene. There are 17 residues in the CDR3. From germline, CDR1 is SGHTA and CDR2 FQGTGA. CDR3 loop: CASNTVPGLAGDYEQFF. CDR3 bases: TGTGCCAGCAACACCGTCCCGGGACTAGCGGGAGACTATGAGCAGTTCTTC.

The CDR3, as DNA: TGCGCCAGCAGCCAAGACCCGGGGATTTGGTACGAGCAGTACTTC. Its translation is CASSQDPGIWYEQYF. V and J are TRBV4-1 and TRBJ2-7, with a tentative D call TRBD2 (5 bases). Trimming took 0 bases from V and 4 from J, leaving 13 bases between them. CDR3 length equals 15 residues. Germline values: CDR1 MGHRA, CDR2 YSYEKL.

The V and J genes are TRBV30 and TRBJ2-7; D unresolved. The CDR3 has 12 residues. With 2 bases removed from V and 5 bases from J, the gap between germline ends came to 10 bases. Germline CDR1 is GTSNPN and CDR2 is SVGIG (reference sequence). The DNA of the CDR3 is TGTGCCTGGAGTCAACTTCTCAACGAGCAGTACTTC. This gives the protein CAWSQLLNEQYF.

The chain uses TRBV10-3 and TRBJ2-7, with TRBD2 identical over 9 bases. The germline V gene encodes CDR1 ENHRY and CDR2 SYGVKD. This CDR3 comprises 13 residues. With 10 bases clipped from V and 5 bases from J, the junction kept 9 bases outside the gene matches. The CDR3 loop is CATRVAGEDEQYF. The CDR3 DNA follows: TGTGCCACCCGGGTAGCGGGAGAGGACGAGCAGTACTTC.

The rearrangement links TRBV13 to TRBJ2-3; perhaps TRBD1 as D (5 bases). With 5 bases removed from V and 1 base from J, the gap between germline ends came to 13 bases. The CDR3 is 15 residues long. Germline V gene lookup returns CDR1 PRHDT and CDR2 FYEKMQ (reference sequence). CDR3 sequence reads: CASSADRSGTDTQYF. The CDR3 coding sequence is TGTGCCAGCAGCGCAGACAGAAGTGGCACAGATACGCAGTATTTT.

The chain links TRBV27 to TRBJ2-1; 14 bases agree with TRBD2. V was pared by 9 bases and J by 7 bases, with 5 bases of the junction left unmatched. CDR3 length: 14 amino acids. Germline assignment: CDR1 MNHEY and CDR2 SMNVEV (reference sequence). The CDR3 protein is CASQTSGRVNEQFF. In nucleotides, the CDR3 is TGTGCCAGTCAGACTAGCGGGAGGGTAAATGAGCAGTTCTTC.